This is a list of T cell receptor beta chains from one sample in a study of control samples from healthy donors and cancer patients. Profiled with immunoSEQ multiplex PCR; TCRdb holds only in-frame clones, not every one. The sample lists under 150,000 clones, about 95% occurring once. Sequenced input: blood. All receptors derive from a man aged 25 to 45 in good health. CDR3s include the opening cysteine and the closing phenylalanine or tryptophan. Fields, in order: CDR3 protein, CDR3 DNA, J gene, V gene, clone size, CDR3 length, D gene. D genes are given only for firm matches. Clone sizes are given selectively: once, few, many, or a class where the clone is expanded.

CDR3 protein: CASSQDLFSNYGYTF; CDR3 DNA: TGCGCCAGCAGCCAAGATCTGTTTTCTAACTATGGCTACACCTTC; J gene: TRBJ1-2; V gene: TRBV4-3; clone size: NA; CDR3 length: 15; D gene: NA
CDR3 protein: CAISELAAQADEQYF; CDR3 DNA: TGTGCCATCAGTGAGTTGGCGGCCCAGGCGGACGAGCAGTACTTC; J gene: TRBJ2-7; V gene: TRBV10-3; clone size: NA; CDR3 length: 15; D gene: NA
CDR3 protein: CASSHGGAGNQETQYF; CDR3 DNA: TGTGCCAGCAGCCACGGCGGGGCGGGGAATCAAGAGACCCAGTACTTC; J gene: TRBJ2-5; V gene: TRBV6-2/TRBV6-3; clone size: NA; CDR3 length: 16; D gene: NA
CDR3 protein: CASSLTVAGVYNEQFF; CDR3 DNA: TGTGCCAGCAGTTTAACTGTAGCGGGGGTCTACAATGAGCAGTTCTTC; J gene: TRBJ2-1; V gene: TRBV27; clone size: NA; CDR3 length: 16; D gene: TRBD2
CDR3 protein: CAWSLDRTHQAFF; CDR3 DNA: TGTGCCTGGAGTCTGGACAGGACTCATCAAGCTTTCTTT; J gene: TRBJ1-1; V gene: TRBV30; clone size: NA; CDR3 length: 13; D gene: TRBD1
CDR3 protein: CASSTTGDRGRTQYF; CDR3 DNA: TGTGCCAGCAGCACTACAGGGGACAGAGGAAGGACCCAGTACTTC; J gene: TRBJ2-5; V gene: TRBV27; clone size: NA; CDR3 length: 15; D gene: TRBD1
CDR3 protein: CASSRDGNSPLHF; CDR3 DNA: TGTGCCAGTAGCCGGGACGGTAATTCACCCCTCCACTTT; J gene: TRBJ1-6; V gene: TRBV19; clone size: NA; CDR3 length: 13; D gene: NA
CDR3 protein: CASSLNIYSPLHF; CDR3 DNA: TGTGCCAGCAGCTTAAACATTTATTCACCCCTCCACTTT; J gene: TRBJ1-6; V gene: TRBV7-3; clone size: NA; CDR3 length: 13; D gene: NA
CDR3 protein: CASSFVTEAGELFF; CDR3 DNA: TGCGCCAGCAGCTTTGTTACCGAAGCCGGGGAGCTGTTTTTT; J gene: TRBJ2-2; V gene: TRBV5-1; clone size: NA; CDR3 length: 14; D gene: NA
CDR3 protein: CASSIGEYSNQPQHF; CDR3 DNA: TGTGCCAGTAGTATCGGGGAGTATAGCAATCAGCCCCAGCATTTT; J gene: TRBJ1-5; V gene: TRBV19; clone size: NA; CDR3 length: 15; D gene: NA
CDR3 protein: CASSEEQHYNSPLHF; CDR3 DNA: TGTGCCAGCAGTGAAGAGCAGCATTATAATTCACCCCTCCACTTT; J gene: TRBJ1-6; V gene: TRBV2; clone size: once; CDR3 length: 15; D gene: NA
CDR3 protein: CASSTGASEQFF; CDR3 DNA: TGTGCCAGTAGTACAGGAGCAAGTGAGCAGTTCTTC; J gene: TRBJ2-1; V gene: TRBV19; clone size: NA; CDR3 length: 12; D gene: NA
CDR3 protein: CSVEVASGGTEAFF; CDR3 DNA: TGCAGCGTTGAAGTGGCGTCGGGGGGCACTGAAGCTTTCTTT; J gene: TRBJ1-1; V gene: TRBV29-1; clone size: NA; CDR3 length: 14; D gene: NA
CDR3 protein: CASSRRGARYNEQFF; CDR3 DNA: TGTGCCAGCAGCCGTCGGGGGGCGCGGTACAATGAGCAGTTCTTC; J gene: TRBJ2-1; V gene: TRBV28; clone size: NA; CDR3 length: 15; D gene: NA
CDR3 protein: CASGPEKGYTF; CDR3 DNA: TGTGCCAGCGGACCTGAAAAGGGCTACACCTTC; J gene: TRBJ1-2; V gene: TRBV3-1/TRBV3-2; clone size: NA; CDR3 length: 11; D gene: NA
CDR3 protein: CAGSHDQGQGYQPQHF; CDR3 DNA: TGTGCCGGCAGCCACGATCAGGGACAGGGTTATCAGCCCCAGCATTTT; J gene: TRBJ1-5; V gene: TRBV6-2/TRBV6-3; clone size: NA; CDR3 length: 16; D gene: TRBD1
CDR3 protein: CASSAGNNSPLHF; CDR3 DNA: TGTGCCAGCAGTGCGGGGAATAATTCACCCCTCCACTTT; J gene: TRBJ1-6; V gene: TRBV2; clone size: NA; CDR3 length: 13; D gene: NA
CDR3 protein: CASSLGQPGGPGGELFF; CDR3 DNA: TGTGCCAGCAGTTTGGGGCAGCCGGGGGGGCCGGGCGGGGAGCTGTTTTTT; J gene: TRBJ2-2; V gene: TRBV27; clone size: NA; CDR3 length: 17; D gene: TRBD2
CDR3 protein: CASKETGELFF; CDR3 DNA: TGTGCCAGCAAAGAGACCGGGGAGCTGTTTTTT; J gene: TRBJ2-2; V gene: TRBV2; clone size: NA; CDR3 length: 11; D gene: NA
CDR3 protein: CASSELSLVGNGYTF; CDR3 DNA: TGTGCCAGCAGTGAATTGTCACTCGTGGGCAATGGCTACACCTTC; J gene: TRBJ1-2; V gene: TRBV6-1; clone size: NA; CDR3 length: 15; D gene: NA
CDR3 protein: CASSIRWGSPLHF; CDR3 DNA: TGTGCCAGTAGTATCAGGTGGGGTTCACCCCTCCACTTT; J gene: TRBJ1-6; V gene: TRBV19; clone size: NA; CDR3 length: 13; D gene: NA
CDR3 protein: CASSEGGGEADTQYF; CDR3 DNA: TGTGCCAGCAGCGAGGGCGGGGGGGAGGCAGATACGCAGTATTTT; J gene: TRBJ2-3; V gene: TRBV7-8; clone size: NA; CDR3 length: 15; D gene: TRBD2
CDR3 protein: CASSYDRVNEKLFF; CDR3 DNA: TGCGCCAGCAGTTACGACAGGGTCAATGAAAAACTGTTTTTT; J gene: TRBJ1-4; V gene: TRBV5-1; clone size: once; CDR3 length: 14; D gene: TRBD1
CDR3 protein: CASSPRTPNSPLHF; CDR3 DNA: TGTGCCAGCAGCCCACGGACCCCTAATTCACCCCTCCACTTT; J gene: TRBJ1-6; V gene: TRBV27; clone size: NA; CDR3 length: 14; D gene: NA
CDR3 protein: CASSLEGQATFYEQYF; CDR3 DNA: TGTGCCAGCAGCTTAGAGGGACAGGCGACCTTCTACGAGCAGTACTTC; J gene: TRBJ2-7; V gene: TRBV7-9; clone size: NA; CDR3 length: 16; D gene: TRBD1
CDR3 protein: CASSLVSFSGNTIYF; CDR3 DNA: TGTGCCAGCAGCTTAGTATCCTTCTCTGGAAACACCATATATTTT; J gene: TRBJ1-3; V gene: TRBV7-2; clone size: NA; CDR3 length: 15; D gene: NA
CDR3 protein: CASWGPSGNTIYF; CDR3 DNA: TGCGCCAGCTGGGGGCCCTCTGGAAACACCATATATTTT; J gene: TRBJ1-3; V gene: TRBV10-1; clone size: NA; CDR3 length: 13; D gene: NA
CDR3 protein: CSVVLNGNQPQHF; CDR3 DNA: TGCAGCGTTGTCCTAAACGGCAATCAGCCCCAGCATTTT; J gene: TRBJ1-5; V gene: TRBV29-1; clone size: NA; CDR3 length: 13; D gene: NA
CDR3 protein: CAWSDVDSIQETQYF; CDR3 DNA: TGTGCCTGGAGTGATGTCGACAGTATCCAAGAGACCCAGTACTTC; J gene: TRBJ2-5; V gene: TRBV30; clone size: NA; CDR3 length: 15; D gene: NA
CDR3 protein: CASSPGQGHGYTF; CDR3 DNA: TGTGCCAGCTCACCAGGACAGGGCCACGGCTACACCTTC; J gene: TRBJ1-2; V gene: TRBV18; clone size: NA; CDR3 length: 13; D gene: TRBD1
CDR3 protein: CASSLSSGFAEAFF; CDR3 DNA: TGTGCCAGCAGTTTGTCCAGTGGATTCGCTGAAGCTTTCTTT; J gene: TRBJ1-1; V gene: TRBV27; clone size: NA; CDR3 length: 14; D gene: NA
CDR3 protein: CASSWRGQETQYF; CDR3 DNA: TGTGCCAGCAGCTGGAGGGGCCAAGAGACCCAGTACTTC; J gene: TRBJ2-5; V gene: TRBV5-6; clone size: NA; CDR3 length: 13; D gene: NA
CDR3 protein: CASSYDLGGQYSPLHF; CDR3 DNA: TGTGCCAGCAGTTACGATCTCGGGGGGCAATATTCACCCCTCCACTTT; J gene: TRBJ1-6; V gene: TRBV6-5; clone size: once; CDR3 length: 16; D gene: NA
CDR3 protein: CARGTGEHGYTF; CDR3 DNA: TGTGCCAGGGGGACAGGGGAACATGGCTACACCTTC; J gene: TRBJ1-2; V gene: TRBV2; clone size: NA; CDR3 length: 12; D gene: TRBD1
CDR3 protein: CASLNSHGYTF; CDR3 DNA: TGTGCCAGCCTTAACTCCCATGGCTACACCTTC; J gene: TRBJ1-2; V gene: TRBV12-3/TRBV12-4; clone size: NA; CDR3 length: 11; D gene: NA
CDR3 protein: CATSRAGGSYNEQFF; CDR3 DNA: TGTGCCACCAGCAGAGCGGGGGGGTCTTACAATGAGCAGTTCTTC; J gene: TRBJ2-1; V gene: TRBV15; clone size: NA; CDR3 length: 15; D gene: TRBD2
CDR3 protein: CASSKAGFNQPQHF; CDR3 DNA: TGTGCCAGCAGCAAAGCCGGTTTCAATCAGCCCCAGCATTTT; J gene: TRBJ1-5; V gene: TRBV6-5; clone size: NA; CDR3 length: 14; D gene: NA
CDR3 protein: CASSLPPGSEQFF; CDR3 DNA: TGTGCCAGCAGTTTACCCCCCGGCAGTGAGCAGTTCTTC; J gene: TRBJ2-1; V gene: TRBV27; clone size: NA; CDR3 length: 13; D gene: NA
CDR3 protein: CASSFRGGQEDGYTF; CDR3 DNA: TGTGCCAGCAGCTTCCGAGGGGGGCAAGAGGATGGCTACACCTTC; J gene: TRBJ1-2; V gene: TRBV7-9; clone size: NA; CDR3 length: 15; D gene: NA
CDR3 protein: CASSQDPLLRSPGHGSPLHF; CDR3 DNA: TGCGCCAGCAGCCAAGATCCCCTCTTAAGAAGCCCCGGGCATGGTTCACCCCTCCACTTT; J gene: TRBJ1-6; V gene: TRBV4-1; clone size: few; CDR3 length: 20; D gene: NA